One and the same sample provided the 21 T cell receptor beta chains below, sequenced in a study of Ad26.COV2.S vaccination and SARS-CoV-2 variants. The treatment here: around 19 received Ad26.COV2.S at low or high dose, single or two shots; roughly five received placebo; per-sample allocation not given. The investigators took samples on day 63 after the first vaccine or placebo injection. Assay used: immunoSEQ multiplex PCR; TCRdb lists only in-frame clones, some missing. The sample has about 480,000 clones; around nine tenths are singletons. The sample here was peripheral blood, taken in a trial of Ad26.COV2.S vaccine versus placebo. The receptors were gathered from a person aged 18-60 years who received the Ad26.COV2.S COVID-19 vaccine or a placebo.

The chain joins TRBV29-1 to TRBJ2-7; either TRBD1 or TRBD2 may fit D (5 bases each). The germline V gene encodes CDR1 SQVTM and CDR2 ANQGSEA. Trimming left V 6 bases short and J 2 bases short, with 8 bases between. CDR3 length: 11 residues. The CDR3 DNA follows: TGCAGCGTACGAGGGGCCTACGAGCAGTACTTC. Translated, it gives CSVRGAYEQYF.

The chain joins TRBV5-4 to TRBJ2-3; D gene unclear. This CDR3 region has 14 residues. V dropped 4 bases and J dropped 4 bases, with 13 bases sitting between them. The germline V gene encodes CDR1 SGHNT and CDR2 YYREEE (reference sequence). The CDR3 DNA follows: TGTGCCAGCAGCCACCGGTCAGCGTCAGATACGCAGTATTTT. This gives the protein CASSHRSASDTQYF.

V usage is TRBV7-3 and J usage is TRBJ1-1; no definite D call. Trimming took 5 bases from V and 10 from J, leaving 14 bases between them. The CDR3 runs to 12 residues. Germline V gene lookup returns CDR1 SGHTA and CDR2 FQGTGA. CDR3 coding DNA: TGTGCCAGCAGCGGCCGGGAGGCGGCAGCTTTCTTT. Its protein product is CASSGREAAAFF.

The chain carries TRBV11-2 and TRBJ2-7, with a possible D match to TRBD1 (7 bases). Germline CDR1 reads SGHAT; CDR2 reads FQNNGV. This CDR3 has 17 residues. V was clipped by 0 bases and J by 4 bases, with 19 bases between them. The CDR3 loop reads CASSLDEGRGQRYEQYF. CDR3 DNA sequence: TGTGCCAGCAGCTTAGACGAAGGGCGGGGACAGAGATACGAGCAGTACTTC.

The genes are TRBV27 and TRBJ2-7, with 7 nucleotides matching TRBD2. The trim removed 3 bases at V and 0 bases at J, leaving 2 bases unmatched. The CDR3 sequence is 14 residues long. From germline, CDR1 is MNHEY and CDR2 SMNVEV (reference sequence). The CDR3 protein is CASSFGGTSYEQYF. CDR3 DNA sequence: TGTGCCAGCAGTTTCGGGGGGACCTCCTACGAGCAGTACTTC.

The V gene is TRBV30, the J gene TRBJ2-7; the match to TRBD1 covers 7 bases. Germline V gene data show CDR1 as GTSNPN and CDR2 as SVGIG (reference sequence). V lost 4 bases and J lost 5; bases outside the gene matches: 5. The CDR3 totals 12 residues. CDR3 region: CAWTKGGHEQYF. The CDR3 nucleotides read TGTGCCTGGACTAAAGGGGGCCACGAGCAGTACTTC.

The count of this clone is one. The J gene is TRBJ2-4, the V gene TRBV4-3, with D perhaps TRBD1 (6 bases). Trimming pared 0 bases from V and 2 bases from J, leaving 20 bases between. This CDR3 is built from 19 residues. Germline CDR1 is LGHNA and CDR2 is YSLEER. The chain's CDR3 is CASSQERPGTGSTKNIQYF. The CDR3 DNA reads as TGCGCCAGCAGCCAAGAAAGGCCGGGTACAGGGAGCACCAAAAACATTCAGTACTTC.

This chain uses TRBV18 with TRBJ1-1; weak D call: TRBD1 (6 bases). The CDR3 spans 14 residues. V was cut by 4 bases and J by 0 bases, with 9 bases left in between. CDR1 is KGHSH, CDR2 LQKENI, per germline. The CDR3 DNA reads as TGTGCCAGCTCACGGACAGACATGAACACTGAAGCTTTCTTT. Amino acids: CASSRTDMNTEAFF.

The chain has TRBV28 and TRBJ2-7, with D unresolved. The CDR3 has 12 residues. The germline gives CDR1 MDHEN, CDR2 SYDVKM. V was shortened by 7 bases and J by 6 bases, with 13 bases between the two germline ends. The DNA of the CDR3 is TGTGCCAGCAAGTCTTTTACTACCGAGCAGTACTTC. Encoded protein: CASKSFTTEQYF.

The rearrangement links TRBV7-2 to TRBJ2-1; TRBD1 matches 7 bases. The CDR3 has 14 amino acids. V lost 3 bases to trimming and J lost 4 bases; unmatched junction nucleotides: 3. From germline, CDR1 is SGHTA and CDR2 FQGNSA. CDR3 nucleotides: TGTGCCAGCAGCTTGGGGACAGTTTACAATGAGCAGTTCTTC. Translated, it gives CASSLGTVYNEQFF. Full variable domain (rest looked up from reference TRBV7-2 and TRBJ2-1): GAGVSQSPSNKVTEKGKDVELRCDPISGHTALYWYRQSLGQGLEFLIYFQGNSAPDKSGLPSDRFSAERTGGSVSTLTIQRTQQEDSAVYLCASSLGTVYNEQFFGPGTRLTVL.

This chain connects TRBV6-2 or TRBV6-3 to TRBJ2-7; the D gene could be TRBD1 or TRBD2 (6 bases each). Trimming removed 6 bases from V and 1 base from J, with 19 bases in between. The CDR3 runs 16 residues. Germline CDR1 reads MNHEY; CDR2 reads SVGEGT. CDR3 sequence: CASSKGGLDGSYEQYF. Here the CDR3 DNA reads TGTGCCAGCAGCAAAGGGGGGTTGGACGGTTCCTACGAGCAGTACTTC.

The CDR3 region has the DNA TGTGCCAGCAGTGAAGAGCCAGAGATTGAAAAACTGTTTTTT. As protein: CASSEEPEIEKLFF. The rearrangement links TRBV6-1 to TRBJ1-4; no clear D gene. Germline V lookup: CDR1 MNHNS, CDR2 SASEGT. This CDR3 comprises 14 residues. V was cut by 1 base and J by 7 bases, with 10 bases left in between.

In DNA form, the CDR3 reads TGTGCCAGCAGCGCTCTCGATGAGCAGTTCTTC. As protein: CASSALDEQFF. The chain employs TRBV28 and TRBJ2-1; D gene unclear. Germline V gene sequence: CDR1 MDHEN, CDR2 SYDVKM. V was pared by 6 bases and J by 8 bases, with 8 bases between. This CDR3 comprises 11 residues.

V is TRBV5-4 and J is TRBJ1-1; D ambiguous. V shed 1 base and J shed 0 bases, with 13 bases lying between them. CDR1 and CDR2 (germline): SGHNT, YYREEE (reference sequence). CDR3 length: 16 residues. This CDR3 reads CASSLWGRALNTEAFF. CDR3 DNA sequence: TGTGCCAGCAGCTTGTGGGGTAGGGCCCTGAACACTGAAGCTTTCTTT.

This rearrangement joins TRBV5-8 to TRBJ1-5; D might be TRBD1 (6 bases). Trimming took 2 bases from V and 2 from J, leaving 14 bases between them. CDR1 is SGHTS, CDR2 YDEGEE, per germline. This CDR3 has 16 residues. The CDR3 DNA sequence: TGTGCCAGCAGCTTTCTGGCAGGGGAAGGCAATCAGCCCCAGCATTTT. This sequence encodes CASSFLAGEGNQPQHF.

As DNA, the CDR3 is TGTGCCAGCAGTTCTAGCGGAACCTACGAGCAGTACTTC. Its protein product is CASSSSGTYEQYF. This chain uses TRBV2 with TRBJ2-7; 7 nucleotides agree with TRBD2. This CDR3 spans 13 amino acids. With V trimmed by 5 bases and J by 2 bases, 3 bases remained unmatched. Germline CDR1 and CDR2: SNHLY and FYNNEI.

The chain uses TRBV6-5 and TRBJ1-2, with 8 bases fitting TRBD1. The CDR3 runs 12 residues. After removal of 6 bases from V and 7 bases from J, the junction contained 4 bases not matched to a gene. Germline values: CDR1 MNHEY, CDR2 SVGAGI. The DNA for the CDR3 is TGTGCCAGCAGGGGGGGACAGGCTGGCTACACCTTC. It codes for CASRGGQAGYTF.

The rearrangement links TRBV28 to TRBJ2-7; D could derive from TRBD1 or TRBD2 (7 bases each). V lost 1 base and J lost 4, with 20 bases in between. Germline-derived CDR1 and CDR2 are MDHEN and SYDVKM. CDR3 size: 17 residues. CDR3 protein: CASSLSQGGAVAYEQYF. The CDR3 coding sequence is TGTGCCAGCAGTTTATCCCAGGGGGGGGCGGTGGCGTACGAGCAGTACTTC.

The CDR3 nucleotides are TGTGCCAGCAGTGAAATGAGAGCGGGGGCGGACGGAAACACCATATATTTT. This gives the protein CASSEMRAGADGNTIYF. The genes are TRBV2 and TRBJ1-3; a weak D match, TRBD1 (6 bases). This CDR3 is built from 17 residues. Germline loops: CDR1 SNHLY, CDR2 FYNNEI. Deletions cut 2 bases from V and 4 bases from J, with 18 bases between. Full variable domain (rest looked up from reference TRBV2 and TRBJ1-3): EPEVTQTPSHQVTQMGQEVILRCVPISNHLYFYWYRQILGQKVEFLVSFYNNEISEKSEIFDDQFSVERPDGSNFTLKIRSTKLEDSAMYFCASSEMRAGADGNTIYFGEGSWLTVV.

V usage is TRBV5-1 and J usage is TRBJ2-1; D possibly matches TRBD1 or TRBD2 (5 bases each). This CDR3 contains 15 residues. Germline assignment: CDR1 SGHRS and CDR2 YFSETQ. V was trimmed by 4 bases and J by 4 bases, leaving 15 bases between them. The CDR3 loop is CASSRAGTEYNEQFF. CDR3 nucleotide sequence: TGCGCCAGCAGCAGAGCCGGGACCGAATACAATGAGCAGTTCTTC.

The chain recombines TRBV4-2 with TRBJ1-1; D ambiguous. CDR1 is LGHNA, CDR2 YNFKEQ, per germline. The CDR3 is 13 amino acids. V lost 2 bases, J lost 2 bases, and 6 bases lay in between. The CDR3 here is CASSQKLNTEAFF. The CDR3 region has the DNA TGTGCCAGCAGCCAAAAACTAAACACTGAAGCTTTCTTT.